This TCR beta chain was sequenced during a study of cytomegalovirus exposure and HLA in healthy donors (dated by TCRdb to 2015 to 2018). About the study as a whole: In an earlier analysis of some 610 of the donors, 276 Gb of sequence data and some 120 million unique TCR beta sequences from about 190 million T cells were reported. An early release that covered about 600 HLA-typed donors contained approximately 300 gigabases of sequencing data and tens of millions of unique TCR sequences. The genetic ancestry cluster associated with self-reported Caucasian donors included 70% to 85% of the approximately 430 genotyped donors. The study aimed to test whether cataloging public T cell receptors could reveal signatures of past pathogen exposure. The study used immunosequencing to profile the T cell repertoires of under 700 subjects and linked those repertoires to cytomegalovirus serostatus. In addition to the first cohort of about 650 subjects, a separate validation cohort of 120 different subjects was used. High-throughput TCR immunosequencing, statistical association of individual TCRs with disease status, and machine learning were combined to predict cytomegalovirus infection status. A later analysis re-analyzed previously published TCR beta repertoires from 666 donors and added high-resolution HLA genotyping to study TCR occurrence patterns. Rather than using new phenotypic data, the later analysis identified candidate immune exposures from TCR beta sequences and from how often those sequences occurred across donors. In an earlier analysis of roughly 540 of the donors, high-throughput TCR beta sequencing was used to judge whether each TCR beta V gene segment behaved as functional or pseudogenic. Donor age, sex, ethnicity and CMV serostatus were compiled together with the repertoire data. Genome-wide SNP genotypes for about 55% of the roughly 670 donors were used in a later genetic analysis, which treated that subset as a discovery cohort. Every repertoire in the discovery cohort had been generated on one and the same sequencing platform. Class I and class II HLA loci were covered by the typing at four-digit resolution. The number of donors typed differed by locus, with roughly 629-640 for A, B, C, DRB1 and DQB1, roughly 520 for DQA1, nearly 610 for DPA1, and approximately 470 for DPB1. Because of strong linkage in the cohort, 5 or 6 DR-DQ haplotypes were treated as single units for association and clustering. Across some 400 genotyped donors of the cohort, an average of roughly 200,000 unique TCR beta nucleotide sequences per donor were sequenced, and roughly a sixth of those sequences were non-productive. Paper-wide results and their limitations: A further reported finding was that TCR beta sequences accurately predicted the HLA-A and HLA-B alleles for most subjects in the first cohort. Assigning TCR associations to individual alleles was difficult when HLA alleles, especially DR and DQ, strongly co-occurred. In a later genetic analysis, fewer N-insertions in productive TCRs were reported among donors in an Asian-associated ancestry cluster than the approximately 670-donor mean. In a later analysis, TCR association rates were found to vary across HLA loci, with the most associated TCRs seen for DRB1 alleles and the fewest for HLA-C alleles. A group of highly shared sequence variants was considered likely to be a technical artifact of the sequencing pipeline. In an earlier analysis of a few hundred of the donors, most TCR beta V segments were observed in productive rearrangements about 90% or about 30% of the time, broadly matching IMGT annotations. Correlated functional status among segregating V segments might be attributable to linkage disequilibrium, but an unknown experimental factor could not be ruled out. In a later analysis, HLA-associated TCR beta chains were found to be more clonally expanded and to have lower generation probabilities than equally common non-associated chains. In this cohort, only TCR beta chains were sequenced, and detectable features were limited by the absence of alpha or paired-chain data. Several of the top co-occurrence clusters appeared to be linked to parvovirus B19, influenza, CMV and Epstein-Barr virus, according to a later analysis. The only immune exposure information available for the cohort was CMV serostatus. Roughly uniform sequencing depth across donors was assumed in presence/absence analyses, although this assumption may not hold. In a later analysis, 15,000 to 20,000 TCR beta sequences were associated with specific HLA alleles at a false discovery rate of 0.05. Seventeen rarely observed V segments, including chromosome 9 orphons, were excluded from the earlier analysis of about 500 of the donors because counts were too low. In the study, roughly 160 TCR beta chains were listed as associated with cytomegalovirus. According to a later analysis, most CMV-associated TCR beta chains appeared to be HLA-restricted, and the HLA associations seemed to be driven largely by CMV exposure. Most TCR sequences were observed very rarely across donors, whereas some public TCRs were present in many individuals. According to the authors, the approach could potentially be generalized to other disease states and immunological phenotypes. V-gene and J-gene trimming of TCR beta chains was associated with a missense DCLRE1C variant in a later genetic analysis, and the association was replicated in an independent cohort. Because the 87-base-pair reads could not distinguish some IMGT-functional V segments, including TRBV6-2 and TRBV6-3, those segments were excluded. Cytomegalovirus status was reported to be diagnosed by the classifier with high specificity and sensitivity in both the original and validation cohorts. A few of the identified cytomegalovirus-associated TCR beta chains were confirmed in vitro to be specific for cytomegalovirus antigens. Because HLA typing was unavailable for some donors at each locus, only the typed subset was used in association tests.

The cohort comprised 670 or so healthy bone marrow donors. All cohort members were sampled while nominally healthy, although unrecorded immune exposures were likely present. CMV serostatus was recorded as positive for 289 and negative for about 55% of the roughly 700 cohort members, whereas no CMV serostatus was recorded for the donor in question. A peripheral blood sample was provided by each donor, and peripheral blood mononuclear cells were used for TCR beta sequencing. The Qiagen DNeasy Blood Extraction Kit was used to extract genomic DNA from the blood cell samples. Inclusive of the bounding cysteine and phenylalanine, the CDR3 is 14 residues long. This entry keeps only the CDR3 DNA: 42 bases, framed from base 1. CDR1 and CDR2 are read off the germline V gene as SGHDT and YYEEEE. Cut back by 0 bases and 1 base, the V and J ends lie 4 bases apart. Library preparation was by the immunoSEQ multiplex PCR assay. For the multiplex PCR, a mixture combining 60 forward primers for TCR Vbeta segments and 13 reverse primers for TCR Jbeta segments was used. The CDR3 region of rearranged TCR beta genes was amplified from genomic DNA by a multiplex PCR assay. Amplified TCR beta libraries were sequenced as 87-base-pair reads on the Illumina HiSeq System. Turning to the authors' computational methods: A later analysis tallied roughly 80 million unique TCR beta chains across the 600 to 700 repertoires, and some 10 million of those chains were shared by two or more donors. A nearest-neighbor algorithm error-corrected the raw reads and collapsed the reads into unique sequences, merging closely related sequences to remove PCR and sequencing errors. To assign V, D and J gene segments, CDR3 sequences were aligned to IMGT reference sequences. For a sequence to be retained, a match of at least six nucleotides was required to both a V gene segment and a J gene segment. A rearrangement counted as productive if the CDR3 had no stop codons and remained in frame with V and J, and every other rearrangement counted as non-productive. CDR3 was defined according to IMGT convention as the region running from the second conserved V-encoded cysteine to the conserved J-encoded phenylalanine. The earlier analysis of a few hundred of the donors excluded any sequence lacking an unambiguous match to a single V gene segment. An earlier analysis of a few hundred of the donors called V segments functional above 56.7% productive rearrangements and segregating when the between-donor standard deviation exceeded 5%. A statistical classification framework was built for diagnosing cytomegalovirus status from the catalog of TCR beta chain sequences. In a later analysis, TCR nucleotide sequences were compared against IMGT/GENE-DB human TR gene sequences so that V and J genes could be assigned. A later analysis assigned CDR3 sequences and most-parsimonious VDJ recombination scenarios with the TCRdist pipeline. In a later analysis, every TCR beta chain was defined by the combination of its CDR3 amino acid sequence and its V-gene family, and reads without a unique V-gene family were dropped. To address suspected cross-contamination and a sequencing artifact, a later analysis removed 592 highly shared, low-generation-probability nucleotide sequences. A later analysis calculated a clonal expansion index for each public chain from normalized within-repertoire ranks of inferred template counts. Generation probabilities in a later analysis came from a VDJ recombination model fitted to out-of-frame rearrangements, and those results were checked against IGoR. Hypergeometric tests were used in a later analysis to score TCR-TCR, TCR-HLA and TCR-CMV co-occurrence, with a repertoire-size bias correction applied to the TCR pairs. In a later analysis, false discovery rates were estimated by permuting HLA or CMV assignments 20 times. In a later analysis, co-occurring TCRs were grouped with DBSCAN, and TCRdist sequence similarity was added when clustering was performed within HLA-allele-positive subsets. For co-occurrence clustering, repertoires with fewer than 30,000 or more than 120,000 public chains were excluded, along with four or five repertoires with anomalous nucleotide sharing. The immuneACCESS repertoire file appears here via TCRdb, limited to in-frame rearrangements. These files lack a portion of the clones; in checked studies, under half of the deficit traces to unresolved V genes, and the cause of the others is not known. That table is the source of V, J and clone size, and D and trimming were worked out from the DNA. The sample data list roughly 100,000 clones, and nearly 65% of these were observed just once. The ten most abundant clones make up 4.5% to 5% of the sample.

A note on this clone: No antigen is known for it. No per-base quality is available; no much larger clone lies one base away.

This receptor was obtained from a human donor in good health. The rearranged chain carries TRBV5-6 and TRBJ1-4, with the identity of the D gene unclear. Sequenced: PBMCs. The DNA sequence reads TGTGCCAGCAGCTTGGCAGGAACTAATGAAAAACTGTTTTTT. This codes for CASSLAGTNEKLFF.